The T cell receptor (beta chain) described here comes from a study of CD8+ T cells in alopecia areata (dated by TCRdb to 2016 to 2019). General notes on the study: Treated patients were enrolled in an open-label pilot trial of oral tofacitinib at 5 to 10 mg twice daily for moderate-to-severe alopecia areata. Patients received tofacitinib for 6 to 18 months and were then followed off drug for 6 months to check for delayed response and recurrence. The study used high-throughput TCRbeta sequencing to examine T cell clonal expansion in alopecia areata, in both the C3H/HeJ mouse model and human patients. Human TCRbeta sequencing covered scalp tissue and sorted CD4+ and CD8+ peripheral blood T cells from patchy and totalis/universalis alopecia areata patients and healthy controls. Tofacitinib-treated patients had biopsies at baseline and at 4 and 24 weeks of treatment, with a later scalp biopsy in several patients. Scalp clonality was compared across normal scalp (n=4), patchy alopecia areata scalp (n=8), and alopecia totalis/universalis scalp (n=8). The RNA source kit depended on sample type: the PAXgene miRNA kit for fixed scalp, the miRNeasy kit for PBMCs, and the RNeasy kit for mouse skin. TCRbeta CDR3 regions were amplified by immunoSEQ multiplex PCR using 35 Vbeta forward and 13 Jbeta reverse primers. The research as a whole found: Shared TCR sequences between patients were less evident than in mice, which may be partly attributable to HLA diversity in the patient population. Scalp TCR repertoire analysis is complicated because resident alphabeta T cells in normal human skin are also sequenced, whereas mouse skin is dominated by gammadelta T cells. Compared with normal scalp, lesional scalp had higher clonality and more expanded CD8+ clones, particularly in alopecia totalis/universalis, a pattern that suggests antigenic drive.

The CDR3 holds 15 amino acids from the cysteine to the phenylalanine. CDR3 DNA is the only sequence kept; it has 45 bases, read in frame from the first base. Germline trimming amounts to 6 bases on V and 5 bases on J, with 15 as the count of junction bases outside the gene matches. CDR1 SQVTM and CDR2 ANQGSEA are derived from the germline V gene. Libraries were prepared through the immunoSEQ multiplex PCR assay. To provide template for TCR sequencing, every sample had RNA extracted and reverse transcribed into cDNA. First-strand cDNA was synthesized using SuperScript III with a 2:1 mix of oligo-dT and random hexamers. A synthetic immune receptor repertoire was used to assess amplification bias, and residual bias was removed computationally. In the original analysis: After raw reads were preprocessed to remove errors, the CDR3 was defined following IMGT conventions as running from the conserved cysteine to phenylalanine. Clonality was computed by normalizing Shannon entropy by log2 of the number of productive unique TCRs and subtracting the result from 1. CD4 or CD8 identity of scalp clones was inferred by cross-referencing scalp TCRbeta sequences with sorted blood CD4 and CD8 repertoires. Drawn from immuneACCESS, this table holds only the in-frame rearrangements with V and J called that TCRdb kept. Clones are partly lost; checked studies trace under half to an unresolved V gene and leave the rest unexplained. That table is the source of V, J and clone size, and D and trimming were worked out from the DNA. For this sample the table gives 75,000 to 100,000 clones, of which 35% to 50% were detected only once. About 0.79% of the sample is taken by the ten largest.

From alopecia areata patients, peripheral blood was collected along with lesional scalp punch biopsies. After PBMCs were isolated by density centrifugation and stained for CD3, CD4 and CD8, a FACSAria was used to sort CD4+ and CD8+ T cells. This clone was found a few times. What this receptor recognizes is not known. No base-level quality is on record; no much larger clone is a single base apart. The sequence came from a human donor with alopecia areata. The sequence joins TRBV29-1 to TRBJ2-5, with 7 bases in between that match TRBD1. What was sequenced was CD4+ T cells sorted from blood. The sequenced DNA is TGCAGCGTCTACCCCCGGGACAGTGTAATGGAGACCCAGTACTTC. Its protein is CSVYPRDSVMETQYF.